Below are 19 T cell receptor beta chains sequenced from a single sample in a study of shared clonotypes between healthy human individuals. The protocol was immunoSEQ multiplex PCR, while the TCRdb copy is restricted to in-frame clones and leaves out a portion. Of millions of clones detected, around 94% appear once; the ten largest clones hold over 0.12%. The sequenced sample was naive CD4+ T cells sorted from blood. Subset noted: CD45RA+ positively selected. The source is a man between 18 and 35 years old in good health.

The chain is built from TRBV19 and TRBJ2-7; D might be TRBD2 (6 bases). Per germline, CDR1 LNHDA and CDR2 SQIVND (reference sequence). This CDR3 contains 14 residues. Between the trimmed V and J ends, which lost 4 bases and 1 base, there was a span of 11 bases. CDR3: CASSRSGDSYEQYF. CDR3 nucleotides: TGTGCCAGTAGTAGGTCGGGGGATTCCTACGAGCAGTACTTC.

This rearrangement joins TRBV7-2 to TRBJ2-5; TRBD2 matches 9 bases. This CDR3 has 19 residues. Germline V gene lookup returns CDR1 SGHTA and CDR2 FQGNSA. J gave up 5 bases and V 6 bases, and 22 bases lay outside the gene matches. The CDR3 DNA sequence: TGTGCCAGCAGTCAGACGGCCAGCGGGAGGCCACTCCAGCTGGAGACCCAGTACTTC. This codes for CASSQTASGRPLQLETQYF. Supplemented by reference TRBV7-2 and TRBJ2-5, the full variable domain reads GAGVSQSPSNKVTEKGKDVELRCDPISGHTALYWYRQSLGQGLEFLIYFQGNSAPDKSGLPSDRFSAERTGGSVSTLTIQRTQQEDSAVYLCASSQTASGRPLQLETQYFGPGTRLLVL.

The chain joins TRBV5-1 to TRBJ2-2, with D perhaps TRBD2 (5 bases). The germline V gene encodes CDR1 SGHRS and CDR2 YFSETQ. CDR3 length equals 13 residues. V was clipped by 4 bases and J by 6 bases, with 10 bases between them. The CDR3 loop is CASSADYPGELFF. Written as DNA, the CDR3 is TGCGCCAGCAGCGCCGACTACCCCGGGGAGCTGTTTTTT.

This sequence joins TRBV28 and TRBJ1-2; 9 bases are a match to TRBD1. The CDR3 spans 15 residues. Per germline, CDR1 MDHEN and CDR2 SYDVKM. The CDR3 here is CASRGPGQGLYGYTF. The CDR3 nucleotides read TGTGCATCCCGCGGACCGGGACAGGGACTCTATGGCTACACCTTC.

This sequence joins TRBV5-4 and TRBJ1-4; TRBD1 matches 7 bases. The germline CDR1 and CDR2 sequences are SGHNT and YYREEE (reference sequence). The CDR3 consists of 15 residues. With 1 base clipped from V and 7 bases from J, the junction kept 7 bases outside the gene matches. Here the CDR3 reads CASSLYDRDFEKLFF. The CDR3 nucleotides read TGTGCCAGCAGCTTGTACGACAGGGATTTTGAAAAACTGTTTTTT.

The rearrangement uses TRBV5-1 and TRBJ2-4; weak D call: TRBD1 (6 bases). Trimming cost V 0 bases and J 9 bases, with 10 bases left between them. The length of the CDR3 is 13 residues. Germline values: CDR1 SGHRS, CDR2 YFSETQ. The CDR3: CASSLVAGAIQYF. The CDR3 bases are TGCGCCAGCAGCTTGGTCGCAGGGGCCATTCAGTACTTC.

This sequence joins TRBV7-9 and TRBJ2-3; 12 nucleotides agree with TRBD2. There are 16 residues in the CDR3. Germline assignment: CDR1 SEHNR and CDR2 FQNEAQ (reference sequence). The V and J ends lost 3 bases and 6 bases, in that order; junction bases with no gene match: 7. Here the CDR3 reads CASSFPGLAGLDTQYF. The CDR3 DNA follows: TGTGCCAGCAGCTTCCCCGGACTAGCGGGGTTGGATACGCAGTATTTT.

This clone has a handful of counts. Additional DNA sequences in this sample encode the identical CDR3. This rearrangement joins TRBV7-9 to TRBJ1-2; 7 positions match TRBD1. J gave up 8 bases and V 1 base, and 4 bases lay outside the gene matches. Germline loops: CDR1 SEHNR, CDR2 FQNEAQ (reference sequence). The CDR3 runs to 13 residues. The CDR3 loop reads CASSLGQGNGYTF. In DNA form, the CDR3 reads TGTGCCAGCAGCTTAGGACAGGGTAACGGCTACACCTTC.

Regarding this clone: Other DNA sequences within the sample encode an identical CDR3. This chain links TRBV30 with TRBJ2-2, with a weak D call TRBD2 (6 bases). The V gene lost 4 bases and the J gene lost 8 bases, with 8 bases spanning the gap. This CDR3 contains 11 residues. Germline loops: CDR1 GTSNPN, CDR2 SVGIG (reference sequence). This chain's CDR3 is CAWTGAGELFF. The CDR3 region has the DNA TGTGCCTGGACGGGAGCGGGGGAGCTGTTTTTT.

V and J are TRBV5-1 and TRBJ2-7, with TRBD1 matching 8 bases. Germline V gene sequence: CDR1 SGHRS, CDR2 YFSETQ. The CDR3 runs to 14 residues. Losses at the gene ends were 5 bases for V and 2 bases for J; bases not matched to a gene: 6. For the CDR3, the DNA is TGCGCCAGCAGGCCGGGACAGGAGGCCTACGAGCAGTACTTC. It codes for CASRPGQEAYEQYF. The complete variable domain, with remaining parts taken from reference TRBV5-1 and TRBJ2-7, reads KAGVTQTPRYLIKTRGQQVTLSCSPISGHRSVSWYQQTPGQGLQFLFEYFSETQRNKGNFPGRFSGRQFSNSRSEMNVSTLELGDSALYLCASRPGQEAYEQYFGPGTRLTVT.

The gene calls are TRBV7-9 and TRBJ2-1; 14 bases match TRBD2. Per germline, CDR1 SEHNR and CDR2 FQNEAQ (reference sequence). The CDR3 sequence is 18 residues long. The V segment lost 1 base and the J segment 6 bases; nucleotides outside the gene matches: 8. The CDR3: CASSLGLAGGRRSNEQFF. The CDR3 nucleotides are TGTGCCAGCAGCTTAGGACTAGCGGGAGGGAGAAGGAGCAATGAGCAGTTCTTC.

This sequence joins TRBV6-6 and TRBJ1-5, with 8 bases lining up with TRBD1. Germline V gene data show CDR1 as MNHNY and CDR2 as SVGAGI (reference sequence). Trimming took 0 bases from V and 9 from J; bases not matched to a gene: 7. This CDR3 region has 15 residues. DNA of the CDR3: TGTGCCAGCAGTTACTCGGGACAGGAGGGGTGGCCCCAGCATTTT. This encodes CASSYSGQEGWPQHF.

This sequence joins TRBV6-5 and TRBJ1-2; D not certain. This CDR3 is 15 amino acids long. V was trimmed by 0 bases and J by 8 bases, leaving 16 bases between them. Per the germline V gene, CDR1 is MNHEY and CDR2 is SVGAGI. In DNA form, the CDR3 reads TGTGCCAGCAGTTACTCGTGGGTGGACCCTTACGGCTACACCTTC. Protein sequence: CASSYSWVDPYGYTF.

The CDR3 loop is CASSQTGQGSRGEQFF. DNA of the CDR3: TGTGCCAGCAGCCAGACGGGACAGGGGTCTCGAGGGGAGCAGTTCTTC. V gene TRBV5-4 combines with J gene TRBJ2-1; 10 nucleotides align to TRBD1. V lost 4 bases and J lost 10; bases outside the gene matches: 14. The CDR3 extends over 16 amino acids. Germline V gene lookup returns CDR1 SGHNT and CDR2 YYREEE (reference sequence).

As for this clone: The same CDR3 also results from other DNA sequences found in this sample. This chain uses TRBV30 with TRBJ2-1, with a possible D match to TRBD2 (6 bases). V was cut by 3 bases and J by 7 bases, with 13 bases left in between. In germline, CDR1 is GTSNPN, CDR2 SVGIG (reference sequence). This CDR3 region has 13 residues. This CDR3 reads CAWRLAGGNEQFF. Here the CDR3 DNA reads TGTGCCTGGAGACTAGCCGGGGGTAATGAGCAGTTCTTC.

The chain couples TRBV10-2 to TRBJ1-1; D remains unclear. CDR1 and CDR2 (germline): WSHSY, SAAADI. CDR3 size: 13 residues. The germline V and J ends were trimmed by 2 bases and 3 bases, with 7 bases remaining between them. The CDR3 is CASSEGSHTEAFF. DNA for the CDR3: TGCGCCAGCAGTGAGGGGAGTCACACTGAAGCTTTCTTT.

This chain uses TRBV6-6 with TRBJ1-4, with 7 bases lining up with TRBD1. Looked up from germline, CDR1 is MNHNY and CDR2 is SVGAGI (reference sequence). CDR3 length equals 14 residues. J lost 6 bases, V lost 4 bases, and 5 bases had no gene match. CDR3 nucleotides: TGTGCCAGCAGTTTGACAGGGAGATATGAAAAACTGTTTTTT. Its protein product is CASSLTGRYEKLFF.

The chain's CDR3 is CASSIGTGGHSFMGQFF. CDR3 DNA sequence: TGTGCCAGTAGTATAGGGACTGGGGGACACTCCTTTATGGGGCAGTTCTTC. This sequence joins TRBV19 and TRBJ2-1, with D possibly matching TRBD1 (6 bases). From germline, CDR1 is LNHDA and CDR2 SQIVND (reference sequence). The CDR3 is made up of 17 amino acids. Trimming cost V 1 base and J 12 bases, with 25 bases left between them.

The chain has TRBV5-4 and TRBJ2-7; 11 bases match TRBD2. V lost 3 bases and J lost 4; bases outside the gene matches: 6. The CDR3 is 15 residues long. CDR1 is SGHNT and CDR2 is YYREEE in the germline V gene (reference sequence). The CDR3 DNA sequence: TGTGCCAGCAGCTCTCTAGCGGGGGGTATTTACGAGCAGTACTTC. Amino acid sequence: CASSSLAGGIYEQYF.